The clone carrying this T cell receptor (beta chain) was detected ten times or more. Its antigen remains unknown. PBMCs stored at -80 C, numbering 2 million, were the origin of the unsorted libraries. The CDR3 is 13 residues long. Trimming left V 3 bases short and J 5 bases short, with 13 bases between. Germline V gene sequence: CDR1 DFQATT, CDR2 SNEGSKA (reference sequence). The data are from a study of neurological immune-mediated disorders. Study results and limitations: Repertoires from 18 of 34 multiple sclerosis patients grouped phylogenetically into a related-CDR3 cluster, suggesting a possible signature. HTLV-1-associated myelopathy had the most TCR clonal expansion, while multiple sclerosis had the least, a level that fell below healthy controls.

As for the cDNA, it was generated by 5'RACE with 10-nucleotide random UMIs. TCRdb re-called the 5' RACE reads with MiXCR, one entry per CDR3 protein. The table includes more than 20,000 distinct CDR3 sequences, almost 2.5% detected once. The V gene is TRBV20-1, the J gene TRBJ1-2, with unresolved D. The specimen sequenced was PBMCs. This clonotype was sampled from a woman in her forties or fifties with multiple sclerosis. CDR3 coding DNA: TGCAGTGCTAGCCATCCTTCGGGTTATGGCTACACCTTC. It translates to CSASHPSGYGYTF.